The subject of this entry is one TCR beta chain. Its target is unknown. At one end, the junction sequence differs from germline, possibly due to a read error. Then a second PCR, running roughly 7 to 11 cycles, was carried out with a sample-barcoded 5' primer and a J-beta primer mix. Each cDNA molecule received a tag from a template-switch adaptor that had 12 random nucleotides. TCRdb ran MiXCR on the 5' RACE reads and lists one entry per CDR3 protein. Here the sample spans approximately 600,000 distinct CDR3 sequences, around 54% being singletons. This record belongs to a study of blood T cells in healthy people across ages. Study results and limitations: Naive and antigen-experienced cells were not separated, limiting conclusive comparison.

The sequenced material came from blood. This sequence was found in a man in his 60s in good health.

Written as DNA, the CDR3 is TGTGCCAGCAGTTGTGGGGGGACAGGAGATACGCAATATTTT. It encodes CASSCGGTGDTQYF. V gene TRBV12-3 or TRBV12-4 combines with J gene TRBJ2-3; 8 bases fit TRBD1. The CDR3 loop spans 14 amino acids.